This TCR beta chain was captured by sequencing in a study of T cell responses to AZD1222 COVID-19 vaccine. In germline, CDR1 is MDHEN, CDR2 SYDVKM. The trim removed 2 bases at V and 5 bases at J, leaving 7 bases unmatched. This CDR3 contains 15 residues. Repertoires were generated with immunoSEQ multiplex PCR, while TCRdb's copy carries only in-frame clones and drops some. Here the sample spans about 39,000 clones, 88% being singletons. The sequence was collected from an adult who received the MenACWY meningococcal vaccine as a control. The sequenced sample was peripheral blood, obtained 28 days after the second dose of the MenACWY control vaccine. This chain connects TRBV28 to TRBJ1-1, with 8 bases identical to TRBD1. CDR3 in DNA: TGTGCCAGCAGTTTAATCCAGGGGGCAAGGACTGAAGCTTTCTTT. As protein: CASSLIQGARTEAFF.